Below, one T cell receptor (beta chain) is given with its context. The table lists this clonotype with a few counts. Its antigen is still unknown. Per-nucleotide qualities are absent, and no much larger clonotype sits a single base away. The data are from a study of blood T cells in healthy people across ages (dated by TCRdb to the mid-2010s). Looking at the study overall: Template switching captured roughly one uniquely barcoded TCR beta cDNA molecule per two T cells in model experiments. The study measured age-related changes in TCR beta repertoire diversity using deep sequencing normalized with unique cDNA molecular identifiers. The donors were divided into four age groups: young (average around 16 years), middle-aged (approximately 39), aged (approximately 62) and long-lived (about 90). To avoid experimental bias, donors of different ages were distributed randomly across sequencing lanes. The study analyzed two additional independent replicas of 1 million unique cDNA reads from the same blood draw for two donors, one aged 18 to 29 and one aged 80 or older. Overall study results and their limits: Compared with the aged group, the long-lived group had more naive CD4+ T cells, fewer expanded clones and increased TCR diversity, a pattern suggesting age selection. Observed TCR beta diversity correlated strongly with the percentage of naive T cells measured by flow cytometry. Estimates of total diversity based on one million sequenced T cells were regarded as lower bounds and as underestimates. Observed TCR beta diversity per million T cells fell roughly linearly with age, and a significant reduction was already apparent by age roughly 40. Conclusive comparison of naive and antigen-experienced compartments was prevented by the profiling of bulk unsorted PBMCs. The CMV infection status of donors was not known, potentially confounding age-related changes in expanded clonotypes.

The donors were roughly 39 Caucasian individuals from Russia, aged roughly 6 to 100 years, who were systemically healthy. Ten milliliters of peripheral blood were drawn from each donor into EDTA-treated Vacutainer tubes. Ficoll-Paque density-gradient centrifugation was used to isolate PBMCs, with at least 7 million per sample. Trizol reagent was used to extract total RNA from the PBMCs, yielding at least 5 micrograms per sample. For every donor, flow cytometry on a PBMC aliquot measured the percentage of naive CD45RAhigh/CD27high T cells. Library preparation was by 5' RACE. Sequencing was performed on an Illumina HiSeq 2500. A second PCR of about 6 to 11 cycles was run with a J-beta primer mix and a sample-barcoded 5' primer. A unique molecular identifier was introduced onto each TCR beta cDNA molecule by a template-switch 5' adaptor carrying 12 random nucleotides. Each sample yielded at least 2.5 million CDR3-containing paired-end reads. The Mint cDNA synthesis kit, primed by a TRBC-specific oligonucleotide, was used to synthesize first-strand cDNA from all RNA. Following uracil-DNA glycosylase treatment, a first 18-cycle PCR with universal primers M1SS and BC2_uni_R was performed on all cDNA. Regarding the original processing steps: For normalization, 1 million high-quality reads were randomly selected from each sample, with every read carrying a distinct molecular identifier. Reads sharing molecular identifiers were discarded rather than binned into consensus sequences. MiTCR, run with a Q25 quality threshold and the strictest error-elimination algorithm, handled CDR3 identification, clonotype clustering and error correction. Lower-bound total TCR beta diversity was estimated with a nonparametric unseen species model using Euler transformation. The public reads were run again by TCRdb, first through fastp at Q25 and then through MiXCR, and only productive beta chains were kept. All rows with the same CDR3 protein become a single entry with the most common DNA and genes. The authors' filters were not applied to this entry. In this sample the table shows about 1,600,000 distinct CDR3 sequences, 42% of which occur a single time. The ten largest clones add up to 6.5% to 10% of the sample.

The CDR3 numbers 18 residues from cysteine through phenylalanine. Just CDR3 DNA is preserved here, 54 bases in frame from base 1. The receptor comes from a woman in her late teens or twenties in good health. Specimen: blood. The chain was built from TRBV21-1 and TRBJ2-3; the DNA was not compared with TRBD1, the D call given in the table. TRBV21-1 has pseudogene status. For the CDR3, the sequence is CASRKRQEQFRSTDTQYF. The DNA sequence is TGTGCCAGCAGAAAGAGACAGGAGCAATTTCGTAGCACAGATACGCAGTATTTT.